This TCR beta chain came from a study of radiation and T cells in renal cell carcinoma. Study-wide context: Nephrectomy followed 15 Gy stereotactic body radiation by 4 weeks.

Note on this clone: As yet, its antigen is unknown.

Study results and limitations: From baseline, blood top tumor clonotypes peaked at 2 weeks post-radiation.

Data came from immunoSEQ multiplex PCR; TCRdb stores just in-frame clones and leaves some out. The data show about 50,000 clones, 75% to 85% seen once. Time point noted: baseline pretreatment blood. The sample's treatment: 15 Gy SBRT to primary tumor, nephrectomy 4 weeks later. Blood was sampled at baseline, 2 weeks and 4 weeks after SBRT. The patient's renal cell carcinoma had clear cell pathology. This specimen consisted of blood, obtained from a patient whose treatment included radiotherapy and nephrectomy. The sequence was collected from a woman in her seventies with renal cell carcinoma.

The CDR3 here is CASSIGGPSYNEQFF. The CDR3 nucleotides read TGTGCCAGTAGTATAGGCGGGCCTTCCTACAATGAGCAGTTCTTC. V and J are TRBV19 and TRBJ2-1, with a tentative D call TRBD2 (5 bases). The CDR3 runs 15 residues. Germline CDR1 and CDR2: LNHDA and SQIVND (reference sequence). The germline V and J ends were trimmed by 1 base and 1 base, with 8 bases remaining between them.